What follows is one T cell receptor beta chain and its context. At one boundary the junction diverges from the germline segment, which might be a read error. Germline V gene data show CDR1 as SGHNT and CDR2 as YENEEA. The CDR3 loop spans 15 amino acids. This sample is part of a study of prognosis after radiotherapy for stage I lung cancer. Study summary: It was SBRT that served as radiotherapy, in 3 to 5 fractions with a biologically effective dose of at least 100 Gy. Nobody among the patients got concurrent therapy with stereotactic body radiotherapy.

The study amplified the TCR beta CDR3 region from genomic DNA. This amplification was carried out by two rounds of multiplex PCR. Primers targeting each individual TRBV and TRBJ gene were applied in first-round PCR. TCRdb independently ran MiXCR on the multiplex PCR reads; one entry per CDR3 protein. The sample holds about 20,000 distinct CDR3 sequences, 43% seen once. The clonotype comes from a donor at least 50 years old with non-small cell lung cancer. The V gene is TRBV11-3, the J gene TRBJ2-6, with D perhaps TRBD1 (5 bases). The sequencing used PBMCs, collected before or after stereotactic body radiation therapy (not recorded which). The CDR3 DNA reads TGTGCCAGCAGCTTAAGGGGTTCTGTGGCCAACTTCCTGACTTTC. Its translation is CASSLRGSVANFLTF.